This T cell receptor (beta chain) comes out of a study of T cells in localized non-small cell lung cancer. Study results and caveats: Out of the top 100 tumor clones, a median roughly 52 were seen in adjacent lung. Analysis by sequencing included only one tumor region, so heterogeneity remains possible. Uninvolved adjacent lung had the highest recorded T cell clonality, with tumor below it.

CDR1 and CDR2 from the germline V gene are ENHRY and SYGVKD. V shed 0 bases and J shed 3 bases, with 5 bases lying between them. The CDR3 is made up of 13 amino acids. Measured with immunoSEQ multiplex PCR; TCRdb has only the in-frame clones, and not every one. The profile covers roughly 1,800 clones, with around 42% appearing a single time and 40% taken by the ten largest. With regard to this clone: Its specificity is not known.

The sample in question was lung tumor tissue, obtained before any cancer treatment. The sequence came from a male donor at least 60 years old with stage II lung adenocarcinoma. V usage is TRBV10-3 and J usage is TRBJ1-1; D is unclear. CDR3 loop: CAISESEDTEAFF. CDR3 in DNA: TGTGCCATCAGTGAGTCGGAAGACACTGAAGCTTTCTTT.